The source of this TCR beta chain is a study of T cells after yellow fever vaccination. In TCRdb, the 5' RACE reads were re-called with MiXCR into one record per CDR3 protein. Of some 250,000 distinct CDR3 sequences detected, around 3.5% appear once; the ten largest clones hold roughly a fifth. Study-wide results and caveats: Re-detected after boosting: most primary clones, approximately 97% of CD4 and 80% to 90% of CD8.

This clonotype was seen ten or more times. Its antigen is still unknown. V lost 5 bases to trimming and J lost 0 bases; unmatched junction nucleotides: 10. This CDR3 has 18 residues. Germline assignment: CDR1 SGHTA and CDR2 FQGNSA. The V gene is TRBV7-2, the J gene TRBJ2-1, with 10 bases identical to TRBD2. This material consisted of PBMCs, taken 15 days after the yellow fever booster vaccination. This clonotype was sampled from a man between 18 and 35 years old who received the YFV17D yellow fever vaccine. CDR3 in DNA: TGTGCCAGCAGCCTCGCCGTAGCGGGGGGAGACTCCTACAATGAGCAGTTCTTC. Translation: CASSLAVAGGDSYNEQFF. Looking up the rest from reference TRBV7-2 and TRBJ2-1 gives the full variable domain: GAGVSQSPSNKVTEKGKDVELRCDPISGHTALYWYRQSLGQGLEFLIYFQGNSAPDKSGLPSDRFSAERTGGSVSTLTIQRTQQEDSAVYLCASSLAVAGGDSYNEQFFGPGTRLTVL.